One TCR beta chain is described in this entry. This entry comes from a study of T-cell reconstitution after alpha-beta-depleted transplantation in children. Preparation of the TCRbeta library involved a method that used unique molecular identifiers. MiXCR, applied by TCRdb to the PCR reads, yields one record per CDR3 protein. The sample comprises 500,000 or so distinct CDR3 sequences, less than 35% of which are singletons, and about 2.3% rests with the top ten. V shed 4 bases, J shed 4 bases, and the junction held 8 bases outside the gene matches. CDR1 and CDR2 (germline): SGHTA, FQGNSA. The CDR3 has 16 amino acids.

This specimen consisted of PBMCs from the stem cell graft donor, obtained from the stem cell graft. V usage is TRBV7-2 and J usage is TRBJ2-5; 11 positions agree with TRBD2. The receptor's source is a human donor who donated a stem cell graft to a child with aplastic anemia. The chain's CDR3 is CASSYTTSGRRETQYF. The CDR3 DNA reads as TGTGCCAGCAGCTATACCACTAGCGGGAGACGAGAGACCCAGTACTTC.